Each of the 21 T cell receptor beta chains below was sequenced from the same sample in a study of neurological immune-mediated disorders. TCRdb recomputed calls from the 5' RACE reads with MiXCR, one row per CDR3 protein. Among 30,000 to 45,000 distinct CDR3 sequences listed, 9.5% to 13% were seen once. Sequenced input: CD4+ T cells from blood. The receptor set was obtained from a woman aged 25 to 45 with HTLV-1-associated myelopathy (HAM/TSP).

This clonotype was counted at least ten times. This chain connects TRBV5-1 to TRBJ1-2; TRBD1 is a possible D gene (6 bases). The CDR3 spans 17 residues. CDR1 is SGHRS, CDR2 YFSETQ, per germline. V lost 4 bases, J lost 5 bases, and 24 bases lay in between. The CDR3 DNA follows: TGCGCCAGCAGCCCCGGATCGCCCCACAGGGCTCGATATGGCTACACCTTC. The encoded protein is CASSPGSPHRARYGYTF. The full variable domain, its missing parts supplied by reference TRBV5-1 and TRBJ1-2, is KAGVTQTPRYLIKTRGQQVTLSCSPISGHRSVSWYQQTPGQGLQFLFEYFSETQRNKGNFPGRFSGRQFSNSRSEMNVSTLELGDSALYLCASSPGSPHRARYGYTFGSGTRLTVV.

The chain couples TRBV11-2 to TRBJ1-2, with D unclear. The V end was cut by 5 bases, the J end by 8 bases, with 24 bases between. The CDR3 sequence is 16 residues long. Germline V CDR1 and CDR2: SGHAT, FQNNGV. The CDR3 sequence: CASSIPGARLRLGYTF. CDR3 sequence (DNA): TGTGCCAGCAGCATCCCGGGCGCCCGCCTTAGATTGGGCTACACCTTC. Full variable domain (outside the CDR3, taken from reference TRBV11-2 and TRBJ1-2): EAGVAQSPRYKIIEKRQSVAFWCNPISGHATLYWYQQILGQGPKLLIQFQNNGVVDDSQLPKDRFSAERLKGVDSTLKIQPAKLEDSAVYLCASSIPGARLRLGYTFGSGTRLTVV.

This clonotype has at least ten counts. The V gene is TRBV6-5, the J gene TRBJ1-2; possible D gene TRBD1, 5 bases. Trimming took 4 bases from V and 0 from J, leaving 18 bases between them. The CDR3 has 17 amino acids. Germline-derived CDR1 and CDR2 are MNHEY and SVGAGI. The DNA for the CDR3 is TGTGCCAGCAGTTCTCTTACAGGAAGCCCATCTAACTATGGCTACACCTTC. Its translation: CASSSLTGSPSNYGYTF.

This clonotype was counted ten times or more. The chain is built from TRBV27 and TRBJ1-1, with 7 bases lining up with TRBD1. The trim removed 5 bases at V and 2 bases at J, leaving 5 bases unmatched. The CDR3 sequence is 14 residues long. Germline lookup yields CDR1 MNHEY and CDR2 SMNVEV (reference sequence). The CDR3 nucleotides are TGTGCCAGCAGTACCTACAGGGGAAACACTGAAGCTTTCTTT. Encoded protein: CASSTYRGNTEAFF.

This clonotype has ten or more counts. This chain connects TRBV5-1 to TRBJ2-4; TRBD1 aligns across 8 bases. The junction had 8 bases not matched to a gene; V was cut back by 5 bases and J by 7 bases. Germline CDR1 reads SGHRS; CDR2 reads YFSETQ. This CDR3 is built from 14 residues. The CDR3 DNA is TGCGCCAGCAGGGACAGGGAAAATTTGAACATTCAGTACTTC. It is translated as CASRDRENLNIQYF.

This clonotype was picked up many times. The genes are TRBV10-3 and TRBJ1-3, with D possibly being TRBD1 (6 bases). The germline V and J ends were trimmed by 0 bases and 7 bases, with 16 bases remaining between them. In germline, CDR1 is ENHRY, CDR2 SYGVKD. The CDR3 extends over 16 amino acids. The CDR3 is CAISESTQGLRNTIYF. The CDR3 DNA reads as TGTGCCATCAGTGAGTCGACACAGGGTCTCAGGAACACCATATATTTT.

The chain carries TRBV7-2 and TRBJ1-4; TRBD1 agrees at 7 bases. Trimming removed 1 base from V and 6 bases from J; junction bases left unmatched: 8. Germline CDR1 is SGHTA and CDR2 is FQGNSA. The CDR3 loop spans 16 amino acids. CDR3 in DNA: TGTGCCAGCAGCTTAGGCCAGGGGGTAGAGGATGAAAAACTGTTTTTT. This gives the protein CASSLGQGVEDEKLFF.

The gene calls are TRBV20-1 and TRBJ2-1; 9 positions agree with TRBD2. Germline trimming cut 0 bases from V and 7 bases from J; bases unmatched to any gene: 13. CDR3 length: 17 amino acids. Germline CDR1 is DFQATT and CDR2 is SNEGSKA (reference sequence). The CDR3 nucleotides read TGCAGTGCTAGAGATCGCCCGACGGCGGGGGGGCTAAATGAGCAGTTCTTC. Translating gives CSARDRPTAGGLNEQFF.

This clonotype was counted ten times or more. The chain is built from TRBV6-1 and TRBJ2-1; D remains ambiguous. V lost 2 bases and J lost 4, with 15 bases in between. This CDR3 region has 16 residues. CDR1 and CDR2 (germline): MNHNS, SASEGT. The CDR3 sequence: CASSEWLGEPYNEQFF. CDR3 DNA: TGTGCCAGCAGTGAATGGCTAGGCGAACCGTACAATGAGCAGTTCTTC.

This clonotype has ten or more counts. The chain is built from TRBV3-1 and TRBJ2-1; 8 bases fit TRBD1. After removal of 4 bases from V and 9 bases from J, the junction contained 11 bases not matched to a gene. Germline V CDR1 and CDR2: LGHDT, YNNKEL (reference sequence). The CDR3 has 15 amino acids. The CDR3 coding sequence is TGTGCCAGCAGCCCCCGGGACAGGTTTAAGGGTGAGCAGTTCTTC. This translates into CASSPRDRFKGEQFF.

About this clonotype itself: The germline gene is not matched at one end of the junction; a read error may be the cause. This chain connects TRBV2 to TRBJ1-5; D uncertain. The CDR3 is 16 amino acids. Per the germline V gene, CDR1 is SNHLY and CDR2 is FYNNEI. The CDR3 DNA reads TGTGCTACCGCAGCAAGCCCATTACACAGCAATCAGCCCAAGCATTTT. Translation: CATAASPLHSNQPKHF.

This clonotype was counted many times. The J gene is TRBJ2-5, the V gene TRBV5-1; D unclear. Trimming took off 3 bases at V and 5 bases at J, with 11 bases between the two ends. Germline loops: CDR1 SGHRS, CDR2 YFSETQ. CDR3 length: 13 residues. The CDR3 loop is CASSSLPGETQYF. Written as DNA, the CDR3 is TGCGCCAGCAGCTCCCTCCCTGGTGAGACCCAGTACTTC.

At least ten counts were recorded for this clonotype. The J gene is TRBJ1-1, the V gene TRBV20-1; D gene uncertain. This CDR3 is built from 15 residues. V was pared by 3 bases and J by 0 bases, with 14 bases between. The germline V gene has CDR1 DFQATT and CDR2 SNEGSKA (reference sequence). The CDR3 is CSARTSRTMNTEAFF. For the CDR3, the DNA is TGCAGTGCTAGGACCTCACGAACGATGAACACTGAAGCTTTCTTT.

This clonotype has a count of ten or more. CDR3 sequence: CASSYSSRGGTYNEQFF. The DNA for the CDR3 is TGTGCCAGCAGTTACTCGAGCAGGGGGGGAACCTACAATGAGCAGTTCTTC. V is TRBV6-5 and J is TRBJ2-1; perhaps D is TRBD1 or TRBD2 (7 bases each). The V end lost 0 bases, the J end lost 2 bases, and 14 bases lay between the germline ends. This CDR3 spans 17 amino acids. Germline values: CDR1 MNHEY, CDR2 SVGAGI.

The table lists this clonotype with many counts. This sequence joins TRBV5-6 and TRBJ2-1, with 9 bases that match TRBD1. The CDR3 is made up of 17 amino acids. CDR1 SGHDT and CDR2 YYEEEE come from the germline V gene. The ends lost 3 bases at V and 8 bases at J; junction bases unmatched: 15. CDR3 DNA sequence: TGTGCCAGCAGCTCCAGGGGGACAGGGTTATACAAGTATGAGCAGTTCTTC. It is translated as CASSSRGTGLYKYEQFF.

The gene calls are TRBV12-3 or TRBV12-4 and TRBJ1-1; no clear D gene. V lost 2 bases, J lost 3 bases, and 1 base lay in between. The CDR3 totals 11 residues. In DNA, the CDR3 is TGTGCCAGCAGTTTACACACTGAAGCTTTCTTT. It codes for CASSLHTEAFF.

This clonotype was detected ten times or more. This sequence joins TRBV7-2 and TRBJ2-1; D is ambiguous. V was trimmed by 0 bases and J by 3 bases, leaving 12 bases between them. Germline V gives CDR1 SGHTA, CDR2 FQGNSA. The CDR3 covers 16 residues. The CDR3 bases are TGTGCCAGCAGCTTAGCGTCGGGTACCCTCTACAATGAGCAGTTCTTC. This gives the protein CASSLASGTLYNEQFF.

This clonotype was detected many times. The rearrangement links TRBV29-1 to TRBJ2-7, with TRBD1 matching 10 bases. Trimming cost V 7 bases and J 4 bases; bases outside gene matches: 7. In germline, CDR1 is SQVTM, CDR2 ANQGSEA. This CDR3 has 13 amino acids. CDR3 bases: TGCAGCGACGACAGGGACAGGGGATACGAGCAGTACTTC. Translation: CSDDRDRGYEQYF.

At least ten counts were recorded for this clonotype. This chain joins TRBV4-2 and TRBJ2-3; no clear D gene. V lost 2 bases, J lost 2 bases, and 2 bases lay in between. This CDR3 has 12 residues. The germline gives CDR1 LGHNA, CDR2 YNFKEQ. The CDR3 DNA sequence: TGTGCCAGCAGCCAACTCACAGATACGCAGTATTTT. Its protein product is CASSQLTDTQYF.

This clonotype is termed medium-sized. J is TRBJ1-6 and V is TRBV20-1, with 9 bases identical to TRBD1. Unmatched junction bases numbered 5, after V lost 3 bases and J lost 14 bases. CDR3 size: 12 residues. Germline V CDR1 and CDR2: DFQATT, SNEGSKA (reference sequence). CDR3 in DNA: TGCAGTGCTAGTGGCGACAGGGGGTCCCTCCACTTT. Protein product: CSASGDRGSLHF.

By frequency in the sample, this clonotype is medium-sized. The chain couples TRBV5-1 to TRBJ2-3; D gene unclear. The germline V gene has CDR1 SGHRS and CDR2 YFSETQ. This CDR3 has 14 amino acids. The germline V and J ends were trimmed by 4 bases and 2 bases, with 11 bases remaining between them. DNA of the CDR3: TGCGCCAGCAGCCTCGGTGGGATCACAGATACGCAGTATTTT. Amino acid sequence: CASSLGGITDTQYF.